This T cell receptor (beta chain) was recorded in a study of cytomegalovirus exposure and HLA in healthy donors. Study-wide results and limits: It was reported that the classifier diagnosed cytomegalovirus status with high specificity and sensitivity in both the original and validation cohorts. A later analysis reportedly found that, within productive TCRs, an Asian-associated ancestry cluster had fewer N-insertions than the mean observed across the roughly 690 donors.

About this clone: What it binds is not known.

PCR primers comprised 60 Vbeta and 13 Jbeta primers. Sequencing was performed with immunoSEQ multiplex PCR; in TCRdb, only in-frame clones are kept and a portion is missing. The sample carries roughly 240,000 clones, about 81% recorded once. Sequenced material: PBMCs. This receptor was taken from a middle-aged woman in good health and CMV-seropositive.

This CDR3 is CASSLRAPTGGASSYEQYF. In DNA, the CDR3 is TGCGCCAGCAGCTTGAGGGCTCCAACAGGGGGCGCGTCTTCCTACGAGCAGTACTTC. The chain has TRBV5-1 and TRBJ2-7; 9 bases are a match to TRBD1. CDR3 length: 19 amino acids. Germline V lookup: CDR1 SGHRS, CDR2 YFSETQ. V lost 1 base, J lost 1 base, and 15 bases stayed unmatched.